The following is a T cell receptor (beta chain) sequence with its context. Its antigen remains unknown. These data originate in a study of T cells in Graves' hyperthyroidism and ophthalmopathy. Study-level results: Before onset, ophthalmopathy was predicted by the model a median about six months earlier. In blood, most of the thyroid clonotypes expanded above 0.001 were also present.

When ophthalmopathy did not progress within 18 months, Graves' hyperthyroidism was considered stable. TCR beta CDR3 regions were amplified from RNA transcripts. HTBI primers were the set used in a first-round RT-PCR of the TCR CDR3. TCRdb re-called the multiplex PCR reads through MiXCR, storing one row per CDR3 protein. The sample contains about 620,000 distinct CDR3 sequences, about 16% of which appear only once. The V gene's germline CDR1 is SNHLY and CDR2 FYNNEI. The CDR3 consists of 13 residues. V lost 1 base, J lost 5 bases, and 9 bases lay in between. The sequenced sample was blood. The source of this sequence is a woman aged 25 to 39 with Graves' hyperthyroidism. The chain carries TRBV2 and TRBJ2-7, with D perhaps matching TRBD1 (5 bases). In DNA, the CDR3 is TGTGCCAGCAGTGAAGGCAGGGCAGACGAGCAGTACTTC. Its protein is CASSEGRADEQYF.